Following are 9 T cell receptor beta chains from one sample sequenced in a study of blood T cell repertoires in COVID-19 (dated by TCRdb to the early 2020s). Libraries were built with the immunoSEQ multiplex PCR assay. TCRdb obtained this table from immuneACCESS and retained in-frame rearrangements with V and J assigned. These tables miss some clones; where compared with another copy, unresolved V genes account for less than half of the shortfall, and the remainder is unexplained. The sample table lists fewer than 150,000 clones, approximately 85% of them with a count of one. The ten biggest clones cover approximately 4.1% of the sample. The sequencing sample was made of peripheral blood. The receptors were sampled from an elderly woman with acute or convalescent COVID-19.

This chain uses TRBV27 with TRBJ1-1, with 10 bases that match TRBD1. Germline V lookup: CDR1 MNHEY, CDR2 SMNVEV (reference sequence). The ends lost 0 bases at V and 0 bases at J; junction bases unmatched: 13. The CDR3 has 20 residues. The CDR3 DNA follows: TGTGCCAGCAGTTTATCAGGTTTTGGGCCGACAGGGGGCATGAACACTGAAGCTTTCTTT. It is translated as CASSLSGFGPTGGMNTEAFF.

The chain joins TRBV13 to TRBJ1-2; weak D call: TRBD1 (5 bases). CDR1 and CDR2 (germline): PRHDT, FYEKMQ (reference sequence). Trimming removed 5 bases from V and 0 bases from J, with 10 bases in between. The CDR3 totals 14 residues. The chain's CDR3 is CASSRGLANYGYTF. The CDR3 DNA is TGTGCCAGCAGCCGGGGGTTAGCTAACTATGGCTACACCTTC.

The chain joins TRBV10-3 to TRBJ2-5; 8 nucleotides align to TRBD1. J lost 9 bases, V lost 8 bases, and 8 bases had no gene match. There are 12 residues in the CDR3. CDR1 ENHRY and CDR2 SYGVKD come from the germline V gene. The chain's CDR3 is CAIGGQGEAQYF. The CDR3 coding sequence is TGTGCCATCGGAGGACAGGGTGAGGCCCAGTACTTC.

The rearrangement links TRBV12-2 to TRBJ2-7; the D segment call TRBD2 is taken from the table without a DNA check. TRBV12-2 is deemed a pseudogene. This CDR3 comprises 15 residues. In DNA form, the CDR3 reads TGTGCAAGTCGGTTACATAGCGAGGGTAATGACGAGCAGTACTTC. Protein product: CASRLHSEGNDEQYF.

This rearrangement joins TRBV11-3 to TRBJ1-4; D unresolved. The CDR3 spans 13 residues. Trimming shortened V by 2 bases and J by 3 bases, and 4 bases separated the two germline ends. CDR1 is SGHNT and CDR2 is YENEEA in the germline V gene. CDR3 nucleotides: TGTGCCAGCAGCTTAAACTCTAATGAAAAACTGTTTTTT. Residues: CASSLNSNEKLFF.

The chain recombines TRBV3-1 (or the pseudogene TRBV3-2) with TRBJ2-1; D remains ambiguous. Trimming removed 2 bases at V and 8 bases at J, with 10 bases between. This CDR3 is built from 13 residues. The germline V gene encodes CDR1 LGHDT and CDR2 YNNKEL (reference sequence). This CDR3 reads CASSQNFFDEQFF. The CDR3 nucleotides are TGTGCCAGCAGCCAAAATTTTTTCGATGAGCAGTTCTTC.

The rearrangement uses TRBV2 and TRBJ1-5; D is undetermined. The V end was cut by 4 bases, the J end by 3 bases, with 10 bases between. This CDR3 comprises 14 residues. Germline CDR1 reads SNHLY; CDR2 reads FYNNEI. The CDR3 nucleotides are TGTGCCAGCAGTGCGCGACACTTCAATCAGCCCCAGCATTTT. Translated, it gives CASSARHFNQPQHF.

The gene calls are TRBV11-2 and TRBJ2-5; D possibly corresponds to TRBD2 (6 bases). This CDR3 comprises 16 residues. Trimming shortened V by 5 bases and J by 2 bases, and 18 bases separated the two germline ends. Germline CDR1 is SGHAT and CDR2 is FQNNGV. This CDR3 is CASSLGVTGTQETQYF. As DNA, the CDR3 is TGTGCCAGCAGCCTAGGGGTAACCGGGACTCAAGAGACCCAGTACTTC.

The V call is TRBV18, the J call TRBJ1-2, with D unresolved. The germline CDR1 and CDR2 sequences are KGHSH and LQKENI. Trimming pared 3 bases from V and 3 bases from J, leaving 5 bases between. The CDR3 consists of 12 residues. The DNA for the CDR3 is TGTGCCAGCTCACCTTCTTACTATGGCTACACCTTC. Protein: CASSPSYYGYTF.